Listed here are 19 T cell receptor beta chains from one sample, sequenced in a study of long-term antiretroviral therapy in people with HIV. It was version v3.0 of the immunoSEQ assay that was run at survey level. Using immunoSEQ multiplex PCR, the repertoire was profiled, and TCRdb retains in-frame clones only, with some absent. The sample lists around 40,000 clones, about 86% occurring once. Source: unsorted PBMCs, taken just before starting antiretroviral therapy. These receptors were taken from a woman aged 18-35 years with HIV.

V and J are TRBV4-2 and TRBJ1-2, with D unclear. V lost 4 bases and J 8 bases, leaving 11 bases between the germline ends. CDR3 length: 12 residues. From germline, CDR1 is LGHNA and CDR2 YNFKEQ. The CDR3 protein is CASSPDGVGYTF. The CDR3 nucleotides are TGTGCCAGCAGCCCAGACGGGGTAGGCTACACCTTC.

The J gene is TRBJ1-2, the V gene TRBV19; the D is unclear. The germline CDR1 and CDR2 sequences are LNHDA and SQIVND (reference sequence). The CDR3 is 15 residues long. V gave up 5 bases and J gave up 4 bases, with 17 bases separating them. The CDR3 DNA reads TGTGCCAGTAGTCCCCGTGGAGGCCGGGCCTATGGCTACACCTTC. It yields the protein CASSPRGGRAYGYTF.

The genes are TRBV28 and TRBJ1-3; D remains unclear. Germline-derived CDR1 and CDR2 are MDHEN and SYDVKM. The CDR3 has 15 residues. V was cut by 3 bases and J by 0 bases, with 9 bases left in between. CDR3 nucleotides: TGTGCCAGCAGTTTTACTTGGCACTCTGGAAACACCATATATTTT. It encodes CASSFTWHSGNTIYF.

The count of this clone is one. This chain uses TRBV7-3 with TRBJ2-1, with 7 bases lining up with TRBD2. CDR3 length: 16 amino acids. V trimming: 1 base; J trimming: 6 bases; junction bases outside the gene matches: 9. Germline CDR1 SGHTA, CDR2 FQGTGA. Here the CDR3 reads CASSLIPAGAGNEQFF. Written as DNA, the CDR3 is TGTGCCAGCAGCTTAATTCCGGCGGGAGCGGGCAATGAGCAGTTCTTC.

This chain connects TRBV7-2 to TRBJ2-3; TRBD1 is a possible D gene (5 bases). Germline assignment: CDR1 SGHTA and CDR2 FQGNSA. CDR3 length: 15 residues. The V end lost 5 bases, the J end lost 4 bases, and 16 bases lay between the germline ends. The CDR3 protein is CASSPTPSRADTQYF. In DNA form, the CDR3 reads TGTGCCAGCAGCCCTACCCCTTCCAGGGCAGATACGCAGTATTTT.

The table lists this clone with a count of one. The gene calls are TRBV7-6 and TRBJ2-7; 9 bases are shared with TRBD2. Germline CDR1 reads SGHVS; CDR2 reads FNYEAQ. Trimming removed 2 bases from V and 4 bases from J; junction bases left unmatched: 9. The CDR3 is 16 amino acids. CDR3 nucleotide sequence: TGTGCCAGCAGCTTACGCCTAGCGGGATCCGGTTACGAGCAGTACTTC. It translates to CASSLRLAGSGYEQYF. Supplemented by reference TRBV7-6 and TRBJ2-7, the full variable domain reads GAGVSQSPRYKVTKRGQDVALRCDPISGHVSLYWYRQALGQGPEFLTYFNYEAQQDKSGLPNDRFSAERPEGSISTLTIQRTEQRDSAMYRCASSLRLAGSGYEQYFGPGTRLTVT.

This clone was counted a few times. CDR3 sequence (DNA): TGTGCCAGCAGCCCCTACAGGGGATTCTCCTACGAGCAGTACTTC. It encodes CASSPYRGFSYEQYF. The V gene is TRBV14, the J gene TRBJ2-7, with TRBD1 matching over 7 bases. Germline values: CDR1 SGHDN, CDR2 FVKESK. J gave up 0 bases and V 4 bases, and 6 bases lay outside the gene matches. This CDR3 spans 15 amino acids.

The V and J genes are TRBV5-5 and TRBJ1-3; the D gene is possibly TRBD1 (5 bases). Trimming left V 5 bases short and J 4 bases short, with 10 bases between. This CDR3 is built from 13 residues. Germline-derived CDR1 and CDR2 are SGHKS and YYEKEE (reference sequence). Here the CDR3 reads CASRPDSGNTIYF. CDR3 nucleotides: TGTGCCAGCAGACCCGACAGCGGAAACACCATATATTTT.

The chain couples TRBV5-5 to TRBJ2-7; tentative D call: TRBD1 (5 bases). The V end lost 4 bases, the J end lost 0 bases, and 17 bases lay between the germline ends. Germline V gene lookup returns CDR1 SGHKS and CDR2 YYEKEE (reference sequence). The CDR3 is 16 residues long. CDR3 nucleotide sequence: TGTGCCAGCAGCCCTAGGGGTGGCCCCCTCTCCTACGAGCAGTACTTC. Encoded protein: CASSPRGGPLSYEQYF.

The chain joins TRBV2 to TRBJ2-7, with D perhaps given as TRBD1 or TRBD2 (5 bases each). This CDR3 is 13 amino acids long. CDR1 and CDR2 (germline): SNHLY, FYNNEI. With 5 bases removed from V and 2 bases from J, the gap between germline ends came to 10 bases. The CDR3 nucleotides are TGTGCCAGCAGTAGAGGGGAAACCTACGAGCAGTACTTC. As protein: CASSRGETYEQYF.

The genes are TRBV4-3 and TRBJ2-5; D possibly corresponds to TRBD1 (5 bases). V dropped 0 bases and J dropped 2 bases, with 10 bases sitting between them. Germline assignment: CDR1 LGHNA and CDR2 YSLEER. This CDR3 contains 15 residues. The CDR3 DNA follows: TGCGCCAGCAGCCAAGATACAGGAGAACAAGAGACCCAGTACTTC. Its protein is CASSQDTGEQETQYF.

This clone was counted a few times. This sequence joins TRBV6-1 and TRBJ2-7; 8 nucleotides agree with TRBD1. CDR3 size: 14 residues. Germline lookup yields CDR1 MNHNS and CDR2 SASEGT. V lost 6 bases to trimming and J lost 4 bases; unmatched junction nucleotides: 8. Written as DNA, the CDR3 is TGTGCCAGCAGCGGGACAGGAGTTCTATACGAGCAGTACTTC. Residues: CASSGTGVLYEQYF.

This rearrangement joins TRBV28 to TRBJ2-1; TRBD2 matches 7 bases. The CDR3 consists of 18 residues. Germline CDR1 reads MDHEN; CDR2 reads SYDVKM. V gave up 2 bases and J gave up 1 base; unmatched junction bases: 11. CDR3 nucleotide sequence: TGTGCCAGCAGTTTACCGGGACTACACATCCAGTCCTACAATGAGCAGTTCTTC. Protein sequence: CASSLPGLHIQSYNEQFF.

V usage is TRBV18 and J usage is TRBJ2-5, with TRBD2 identical over 11 bases. The CDR3 has 15 residues. Trimming removed 3 bases from V and 5 bases from J; junction bases left unmatched: 5. Germline V CDR1 and CDR2: KGHSH, LQKENI. The CDR3: CASSPVLAGVETQYF. The CDR3 DNA reads as TGTGCCAGCTCACCGGTACTAGCGGGAGTGGAGACCCAGTACTTC.

CDR3: CASSRRRNTGELFF. In DNA, the CDR3 is TGTGCCAGCAGTAGGCGGAGGAACACCGGGGAGCTGTTTTTT. The V gene is TRBV27, the J gene TRBJ2-2; D remains unclear. Germline V gene sequence: CDR1 MNHEY, CDR2 SMNVEV (reference sequence). Trimming cost V 5 bases and J 1 base, with 8 bases left between them. The CDR3 contains 14 residues.

CDR3 coding DNA: TGCGCCAGCAGCCAAGATAGCGTGGCTGAGCAGTTCTTC. This gives the protein CASSQDSVAEQFF. J is TRBJ2-1 and V is TRBV4-3; D may be TRBD2 (5 bases). The CDR3 sequence is 13 residues long. CDR1 is LGHNA, CDR2 YSLEER, per germline. Deletions cut 0 bases from V and 9 bases from J, with 9 bases between.

This chain connects TRBV5-1 to TRBJ2-2; a possible D gene is TRBD2 (7 bases). The CDR3 is 15 amino acids. Germline V lookup: CDR1 SGHRS, CDR2 YFSETQ. V was clipped by 4 bases and J by 6 bases, with 16 bases between them. The CDR3 region is CASSLLGGAAGELFF. CDR3 in DNA: TGCGCCAGCAGCCTCCTGGGGGGGGCGGCCGGGGAGCTGTTTTTT. Drawing the rest from reference TRBV5-1 and TRBJ2-2, the complete variable domain is KAGVTQTPRYLIKTRGQQVTLSCSPISGHRSVSWYQQTPGQGLQFLFEYFSETQRNKGNFPGRFSGRQFSNSRSEMNVSTLELGDSALYLCASSLLGGAAGELFFGEGSRLTVL.

This clone was detected only a few times. The V and J genes are TRBV27 and TRBJ2-1, with D perhaps matching TRBD1 (5 bases). Looked up from germline, CDR1 is MNHEY and CDR2 is SMNVEV (reference sequence). This CDR3 contains 15 residues. V lost 1 base, J lost 5 bases, and 12 bases lay in between. CDR3 in amino acids: CASSLFRQRNNEQFF. The CDR3 DNA reads as TGTGCCAGCAGTTTATTTAGACAGAGAAACAATGAGCAGTTCTTC.

The chain combines TRBV2 with TRBJ1-1; maybe TRBD1 (5 bases). V was shortened by 5 bases and J by 1 base, with 11 bases between the two germline ends. The germline gives CDR1 SNHLY, CDR2 FYNNEI. The CDR3 extends over 14 amino acids. CDR3 sequence (DNA): TGTGCCAGCAGTCCGACAGCAACGAACACTGAAGCTTTCTTT. Translation gives CASSPTATNTEAFF.